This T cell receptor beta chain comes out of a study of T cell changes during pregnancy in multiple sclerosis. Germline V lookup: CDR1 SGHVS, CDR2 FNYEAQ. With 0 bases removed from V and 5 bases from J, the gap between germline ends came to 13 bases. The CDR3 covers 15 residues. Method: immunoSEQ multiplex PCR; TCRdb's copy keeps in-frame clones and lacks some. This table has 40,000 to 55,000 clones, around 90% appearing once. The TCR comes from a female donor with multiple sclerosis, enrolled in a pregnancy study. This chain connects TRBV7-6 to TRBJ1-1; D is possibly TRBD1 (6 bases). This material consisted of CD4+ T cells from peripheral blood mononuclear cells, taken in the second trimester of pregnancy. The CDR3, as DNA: TGTGCCAGCAGCTTAGCGCAGGGGCACGGGACTGAAGCTTTCTTT. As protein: CASSLAQGHGTEAFF.